The 19 T cell receptor beta chains in this list originate from one sample, sequenced in a study of cytomegalovirus exposure and HLA in healthy donors. PCR amplification relied on 60 Vbeta primers (plus 13 Jbeta primers). Here immunoSEQ multiplex PCR was the method, and the copy in TCRdb shows in-frame clones only, minus some. Of about 160,000 clones listed, approximately 80% are singletons. Sequencing was done on a sample of PBMCs. The receptors derive from a woman aged 50 to 60 in good health and CMV-seronegative.

The V call is TRBV18, the J call TRBJ1-1; 8 bases match TRBD1. The CDR3 is 15 residues long. CDR1 is KGHSH, CDR2 LQKENI, per germline. The V and J ends lost 1 base and 2 bases, in that order; junction bases with no gene match: 3. CDR3 protein: CASSPRQGINTEAFF. CDR3 coding DNA: TGTGCCAGCTCACCACGACAGGGGATAAACACTGAAGCTTTCTTT. The whole variable domain, remainder taken from reference TRBV18 and TRBJ1-1, is NAGVMQNPRHLVRRRGQEARLRCSPMKGHSHVYWYRQLPEEGLKFMVYLQKENIIDESGMPKERFSAEFPKEGPSILRIQQVVRGDSAAYFCASSPRQGINTEAFFGQGTRLTVV.

V gene TRBV19 combines with J gene TRBJ1-3, with a weak D call TRBD1 (5 bases). Germline V gene sequence: CDR1 LNHDA, CDR2 SQIVND (reference sequence). This CDR3 has 15 residues. Between the trimmed V and J ends, which lost 6 bases and 0 bases, there was a span of 12 bases. CDR3 in amino acids: CASSATANSGNTIYF. Written as DNA, the CDR3 is TGTGCCAGTAGCGCGACAGCAAACTCTGGAAACACCATATATTTT.

Points on this clone: At one end, the junction sequence differs from germline, possibly due to a read error. The chain is built from TRBV28 and TRBJ2-5; 8 nucleotides agree with TRBD1. This CDR3 is built from 16 residues. The V gene's germline CDR1 is MDHEN and CDR2 SYDVKM. This chain's CDR3 is CTSSPRQGLGQETQYF. The DNA for the CDR3 is TGTACCAGCAGTCCCCGACAGGGGTTAGGCCAAGAGACCCAGTACTTC. Looking up the rest from reference TRBV28 and TRBJ2-5 gives the full variable domain: DVKVTQSSRYLVKRTGEKVFLECVQDMDHENMFWYRQDPGLGLRLIYFSYDVKMKEKGDIPEGYSVSREKKERFSLILESASTNQTSMYLCTSSPRQGLGQETQYFGPGTRLLVL.

The J gene is TRBJ1-2, the V gene TRBV4-3; D gene uncertain. The length of the CDR3 is 11 residues. V was clipped by 7 bases and J by 2 bases, with 5 bases between them. CDR1 LGHNA and CDR2 YSLEER come from the germline V gene. The CDR3 reads CASTFNYGYTF. In DNA form, the CDR3 reads TGCGCCAGCACCTTCAACTATGGCTACACCTTC.

CDR3 sequence reads: CASSANRQLDSPLHF. The CDR3, as DNA: TGTGCCAGCAGCGCTAACAGACAGCTAGATTCACCCCTCCACTTT. V gene TRBV7-2 combines with J gene TRBJ1-6; tentatively, D is TRBD1 (5 bases). Trimming shortened V by 5 bases and J by 8 bases, and 16 bases separated the two germline ends. The germline V gene has CDR1 SGHTA and CDR2 FQGNSA. The CDR3 is made up of 15 amino acids. Based on the CDR3 plus reference TRBV7-2 and TRBJ1-6, the full variable domain is GAGVSQSPSNKVTEKGKDVELRCDPISGHTALYWYRQSLGQGLEFLIYFQGNSAPDKSGLPSDRFSAERTGGSVSTLTIQRTQQEDSAVYLCASSANRQLDSPLHFGNGTRLTVT.

The chain uses TRBV10-3 and TRBJ1-2, with 7 bases matching TRBD1. V was pared by 10 bases and J by 11 bases, with 10 bases of the junction left unmatched. Germline CDR1 reads ENHRY; CDR2 reads SYGVKD. The CDR3 sequence is 11 residues long. This chain's CDR3 is CATGRDSQYTF. CDR3 nucleotide sequence: TGTGCCACCGGCCGGGACAGCCAATACACCTTC.

The V call is TRBV4-3, the J call TRBJ2-1; 7 bases match TRBD2. Germline assignment: CDR1 LGHNA and CDR2 YSLEER. The CDR3 totals 16 residues. V shed 0 bases and J 5 bases; nucleotides not matched to a gene: 7. CDR3 protein: CASSQEGLAEHNEQFF. CDR3 nucleotides: TGCGCCAGCAGCCAAGAAGGCCTAGCGGAGCACAATGAGCAGTTCTTC.

J is TRBJ2-7 and V is TRBV4-3, with D unresolved. Trimming cost V 0 bases and J 0 bases, with 3 bases left between them. Germline values: CDR1 LGHNA, CDR2 YSLEER. The CDR3 has 13 amino acids. The CDR3 nucleotides are TGCGCCAGCAGCCAAGAGGCCTCCTACGAGCAGTACTTC. Translated: CASSQEASYEQYF.

The genes are TRBV6-5 and TRBJ2-1, with 12 nucleotides matching TRBD1. Per the germline V gene, CDR1 is MNHEY and CDR2 is SVGAGI. The CDR3 has 15 residues. The junction had 7 bases not matched to a gene; V was cut back by 6 bases and J by 7 bases. The CDR3 DNA sequence: TGTGCCAGCAGAACCGGGACAGGGGGCTTGAATGAGCAGTTCTTC. Translating gives CASRTGTGGLNEQFF.

This chain connects TRBV25-1 to TRBJ1-2; 9 bases are a match to TRBD1. Unmatched junction bases numbered 1, after V lost 4 bases and J lost 4 bases. The CDR3 has 13 residues. Germline CDR1 and CDR2: MGHDK and SYGVNS. As DNA, the CDR3 is TGTGCCAGCAGTGCGGGACAGGGCTATGGCTACACCTTC. Its translation: CASSAGQGYGYTF.

The chain recombines TRBV6-6 with TRBJ1-5; D unresolved. Trimming left V 10 bases short and J 0 bases short, with 10 bases between. Per germline, CDR1 MNHNY and CDR2 SVGAGI (reference sequence). The CDR3 has 13 amino acids. The CDR3 spells CAIQLDSNQPQHF. The CDR3 bases are TGTGCCATCCAACTTGATAGCAATCAGCCCCAGCATTTT.

This rearrangement joins TRBV4-2 to TRBJ2-5; 11 nucleotides align to TRBD2. The CDR3 loop spans 18 amino acids. CDR1 is LGHNA, CDR2 YNFKEQ, per germline. With 2 bases clipped from V and 5 bases from J, the junction kept 13 bases outside the gene matches. The CDR3 region has the DNA TGTGCCAGCAGCCAAATACTAATAGCGGGAGGGGGCGGCGAGACCCAGTACTTC. Protein sequence: CASSQILIAGGGGETQYF.

This chain joins TRBV25-1 and TRBJ2-1; unclear D gene. CDR1 and CDR2 from the germline V gene are MGHDK and SYGVNS. Deletions cut 3 bases from V and 7 bases from J, with 7 bases between. The CDR3 has 12 amino acids. CDR3 bases: TGTGCCAGCAGTGAGTCTAGTAATGAGCAGTTCTTC. This codes for CASSESSNEQFF.

In its sample, this clone was seen once. CDR3 sequence reads: CASRIQGSNEKLFF. The CDR3 DNA is TGTGCCAGCCGAATACAGGGTTCTAATGAAAAACTGTTTTTT. The chain employs TRBV27 and TRBJ1-4; possible D gene TRBD1, 6 bases. Germline V lookup: CDR1 MNHEY, CDR2 SMNVEV (reference sequence). The CDR3 totals 14 residues. The ends were cut back, 8 bases at V and 3 bases at J, with 13 bases in the middle.

As for this clone: In the same sample, other DNA sequences code for this CDR3. This chain connects TRBV19 to TRBJ1-1; D gene uncertain. V shed 1 base and J shed 1 base, with 7 bases lying between them. CDR1 LNHDA and CDR2 SQIVND come from the germline V gene (reference sequence). The CDR3 has 14 amino acids. As DNA, the CDR3 is TGTGCCAGTAGTATAGTCGGCGGGAACACTGAAGCTTTCTTT. Its translation: CASSIVGGNTEAFF. Filled out from reference TRBV19 and TRBJ1-1, the complete variable domain reads DGGITQSPKYLFRKEGQNVTLSCEQNLNHDAMYWYRQDPGQGLRLIYYSQIVNDFQKGDIAEGYSVSREKKESFPLTVTSAQKNPTAFYLCASSIVGGNTEAFFGQGTRLTVV.

This sequence joins TRBV15 and TRBJ1-4; no clear D gene. The CDR3 sequence is 13 residues long. CDR1 is LNHNV, CDR2 YYDKDF, per germline (reference sequence). V lost 5 bases and J 8 bases, leaving 12 bases between the germline ends. The DNA for the CDR3 is TGTGCCACCAGCGGCGGGGTTCGAGAAAAACTGTTTTTT. Encoded protein: CATSGGVREKLFF.

The rearrangement joins TRBV19 to TRBJ1-2, with D uncertain. Germline V gene lookup returns CDR1 LNHDA and CDR2 SQIVND (reference sequence). Trimming stripped 11 bases from V and 5 bases from J, with 27 bases between. This CDR3 is 16 amino acids long. CDR3 DNA: TGTGCCGCAAGCTCGGCAGAGACTCTATTGAATTATGGCTACACCTTC. It codes for CAASSAETLLNYGYTF.

The V gene is TRBV14, the J gene TRBJ2-7; the D is unclear. The CDR3 is made up of 13 amino acids. Germline CDR1 SGHDN, CDR2 FVKESK. Between the trimmed V and J ends, which lost 4 bases and 6 bases, there was a span of 13 bases. DNA of the CDR3: TGTGCCAGCAGCCCTCGGGTTCGTTCCGAGCAGTACTTC. Amino acids: CASSPRVRSEQYF.

The gene calls are TRBV28 and TRBJ2-5; 11 bases map to TRBD2. CDR3 length: 15 residues. V shed 1 base, J shed 6 bases, and the junction held 4 bases outside the gene matches. Germline V gene sequence: CDR1 MDHEN, CDR2 SYDVKM. The CDR3 nucleotides read TGTGCCAGCAGTTTATTGACTAGCGGGGTGCAGACCCAGTACTTC. This translates into CASSLLTSGVQTQYF.